Below, 4 T cell receptor beta chains from the same sample are listed, as sequenced in a study of T cell repertoires in cytomegalovirus infection. The antigens of these receptors remain unknown. MiXCR was run by TCRdb on the reads, yielding one entry per CDR3 protein. The top ten hold about 60% of the sample, which has some 220,000 distinct CDR3 sequences, approximately 40% seen once. This specimen consisted of CD8+ T cells from cultured PBMCs, obtained from culture after CMV antigen stimulation. Source of these receptors: a human donor in good health (CMV status not recorded). Some clones in this sample may be carry-over from other donors' samples.

V gene TRBV5-1 combines with J gene TRBJ1-2, with 8 bases matching TRBD1. CDR3 length equals 17 residues. CDR1 is SGHRS, CDR2 YFSETQ, per germline. V lost 3 bases and J lost 2; bases outside the gene matches: 12. The CDR3 nucleotides are TGCGCCAGCAGCTCTGCAGGGGGCGCGGATATCAACTATGGCTACACCTTC. Protein sequence: CASSSAGGADINYGYTF.

This clonotype was observed a few times. The rearrangement joins TRBV7-9 to TRBJ2-4; the match to TRBD1 covers 7 bases. There are 16 residues in the CDR3. V lost 5 bases and J lost 0; bases outside the gene matches: 7. Germline V gene sequence: CDR1 SEHNR, CDR2 FQNEAQ (reference sequence). CDR3 loop: CASSPGQTIAKNIQYF. The CDR3 nucleotides read TGTGCCAGCAGCCCGGGACAGACGATAGCCAAAAACATTCAGTACTTC.

This clonotype was counted only a few times. V gene TRBV7-6 combines with J gene TRBJ1-3; a possible D gene is TRBD1 (5 bases). Trimming shortened V by 4 bases and J by 0 bases, and 10 bases separated the two germline ends. The CDR3 has 15 residues. Germline CDR1 SGHVS, CDR2 FNYEAQ. The CDR3 reads CASSSRDSSGNTIYF. CDR3 nucleotides: TGTGCCAGCAGCTCCAGGGACTCCTCTGGAAACACCATATATTTT.

This sequence joins TRBV7-6 and TRBJ2-5; maybe TRBD1 (5 bases). CDR3 length: 14 residues. Germline V CDR1 and CDR2: SGHVS, FNYEAQ. The V end was cut by 1 base, the J end by 5 bases, with 11 bases between. CDR3 sequence reads: CASSLVWGRETQYF. The CDR3 bases are TGTGCCAGCAGCTTAGTCTGGGGCCGGGAGACCCAGTACTTC.